This T cell receptor (beta chain) comes out of a study of blood T cell repertoires in COVID-19. The overall study: Collection of acute and convalescent COVID-19 samples took place in the United States, Italy and Spain. T cells, B-cell-depleted T cells, or PBMCs provided the cDNA or gDNA that served as material.

The CDR3 is 15 residues long. V lost 0 bases, J lost 7 bases, and 10 bases lay in between. Looked up from germline, CDR1 is MGHRA and CDR2 is YSYEKL. Methods used by the authors: Amplification with reference gene primers provided the estimates of nucleated cell counts. The data were produced by immunoSEQ multiplex PCR, yet TCRdb's version contains in-frame clones alone and is incomplete. V, J and clone size were drawn from that table, and D and trimming were deduced from the DNA. Here the sample spans about 200,000 clones, approximately 80% being singletons. The chain employs TRBV4-1 and TRBJ1-6, with D uncertain. The receptor's source is a woman of 80 years or more with acute or convalescent COVID-19. The specimen sequenced was peripheral blood. CDR3 in DNA: TGCGCCAGCAGCCAAGATGAGACAACGAATTCACCCCTCCACTTT. It is translated as CASSQDETTNSPLHF.